What follows are 6 T cell receptor beta chains derived from one specimen sequenced in a study of response to subunit inactivated influenza vaccine. TCRdb independently ran MiXCR on the RT-PCR reads; one entry per CDR3 protein. The profile covers about 530,000 distinct CDR3 sequences, with over 9.5% appearing a single time and roughly 10% taken by the ten largest. Sequencing was performed on PBMCs from blood, taken on the day of vaccination. The receptors originated from a middle-aged man who received an inactivated influenza vaccine.

The table lists this clonotype with many counts. This chain uses TRBV2 with TRBJ2-3, with 8 bases identical to TRBD2. This CDR3 is built from 15 residues. Germline V gives CDR1 SNHLY, CDR2 FYNNEI. V was pared by 4 bases and J by 2 bases, with 5 bases of the junction left unmatched. This CDR3 is CASSGNSGVTDTQYF. Here the CDR3 DNA reads TGTGCCAGCAGTGGGAATAGCGGGGTCACAGATACGCAGTATTTT. The whole variable domain, remainder taken from reference TRBV2 and TRBJ2-3, is EPEVTQTPSHQVTQMGQEVILRCVPISNHLYFYWYRQILGQKVEFLVSFYNNEISEKSEIFDDQFSVERPDGSNFTLKIRSTKLEDSAMYFCASSGNSGVTDTQYFGPGTRLTVL.

This clonotype was observed a few times. The chain is built from TRBV6-1 and TRBJ2-5; 7 nucleotides match TRBD2. This CDR3 has 14 residues. V shed 6 bases and J 3 bases; nucleotides not matched to a gene: 7. Germline lookup yields CDR1 MNHNS and CDR2 SASEGT. The chain's CDR3 is CASRPGTTKETQYF. CDR3 coding DNA: TGTGCCAGCAGACCCGGGACTACCAAAGAGACCCAGTACTTC.

This clonotype was counted a few times. J is TRBJ1-4 and V is TRBV10-3; D not resolved. There are 13 residues in the CDR3. The ends were cut back, 6 bases at V and 0 bases at J, with 5 bases in the middle. The germline gives CDR1 ENHRY, CDR2 SYGVKD. The CDR3 sequence: CAISEATNEKLFF. The CDR3, as DNA: TGTGCCATCAGCGAAGCAACTAATGAAAAACTGTTTTTT.

This clonotype has a handful of counts. This chain uses TRBV28 with TRBJ2-5; D ambiguous. V lost 6 bases to trimming and J lost 1 base, with 9 bases between them. CDR3 length: 13 residues. CDR1 is MDHEN and CDR2 is SYDVKM in the germline V gene. CDR3 residues: CASSKVVQETQYF. The CDR3 nucleotides are TGTGCCAGCAGCAAGGTCGTCCAAGAGACCCAGTACTTC.

This clonotype was recorded at least ten times. This chain connects TRBV4-2 to TRBJ1-1; D remains ambiguous. Germline CDR1 is LGHNA and CDR2 is YNFKEQ. The CDR3 is made up of 14 amino acids. The V end was cut by 5 bases, the J end by 3 bases, with 13 bases between. For the CDR3, the DNA is TGTGCCAGCAGCAAATTGAACGGAGACACTGAAGCTTTCTTT. It translates to CASSKLNGDTEAFF.

This clonotype has only a few counts. The gene calls are TRBV2 and TRBJ2-1; D is unclear. V was clipped by 4 bases and J by 4 bases, with 8 bases between them. Germline assignment: CDR1 SNHLY and CDR2 FYNNEI. The length of the CDR3 is 13 residues. This CDR3 is CASSVGFYNEQFF. CDR3 coding DNA: TGTGCCAGCAGTGTGGGATTTTACAATGAGCAGTTCTTC.